Shown below are 3 T cell receptor beta chains from a single sample sequenced in a study of T-cell reconstitution after alpha-beta-depleted transplantation in children. Using unique molecular identifiers, the investigators prepared the TCRbeta library. Each CDR3 protein is one row after TCRdb ran MiXCR on the PCR reads. The sample consists of roughly 500,000 distinct CDR3 sequences, about 16% of them appearing once. Sequencing was performed on PBMCs from the stem cell graft donor, taken from the stem cell graft. These receptors were collected from a human donor who donated a stem cell graft to a child with acute lymphoblastic leukemia.

The chain links TRBV20-1 to TRBJ2-7, with 9 bases identical to TRBD1. CDR3 length equals 16 residues. CDR1 and CDR2 (germline): DFQATT, SNEGSKA (reference sequence). V dropped 0 bases and J dropped 1; count of bases not matched to a gene: 7. CDR3 in amino acids: CSARDFRTGESYEQYF. CDR3 nucleotide sequence: TGCAGTGCTAGAGATTTCAGGACAGGGGAATCCTACGAGCAGTACTTC.

The table lists this clonotype with a few counts. The CDR3 protein is CASGLAGAYNEQFF. The CDR3 nucleotides are TGTGCTAGTGGTTTGGCCGGTGCCTACAATGAGCAGTTCTTC. The chain uses TRBV12-5 and TRBJ2-1; D is ambiguous. Germline V gene sequence: CDR1 LGHNT, CDR2 FRNRAP. The CDR3 sequence is 14 residues long. Trimming stripped 1 base from V and 2 bases from J, with 6 bases between.

The gene calls are TRBV5-1 and TRBJ1-1; TRBD1 matches 7 bases. The CDR3 loop spans 14 amino acids. The V and J ends lost 0 bases and 5 bases, in that order; junction bases with no gene match: 4. Germline CDR1 and CDR2: SGHRS and YFSETQ. The CDR3 DNA follows: TGCGCCAGCAGCTTGGGTCCGGACAGGACTGAAGCTTTCTTT. Amino acid sequence: CASSLGPDRTEAFF.